Each of the 27 T cell receptor beta chains below was sequenced from the same sample in a study of CD8+CD57+ T cells in acquired aplastic anemia. Profiling that covered TCR beta VDJ and CDR3 relied on genomic DNA as its template. TCRdb redid the calling of the reads with MiXCR, one entry per CDR3 protein. The table lists 150,000 to 200,000 distinct CDR3 sequences, around 66% of them singletons. The sequencing sample was made of sorted CD4+, CD8+, or CD8+CD57+ T cells (not recorded which) from PBMCs. Every receptor here comes from a human donor with severe aplastic anemia or a healthy control (not recorded which).

This clonotype turned up a few times. The chain uses TRBV7-2 and TRBJ2-7; 9 bases align to TRBD2. Trimming at V came to 3 bases and at J to 0 bases, leaving 3 bases not matched to a gene. This CDR3 region has 15 residues. Germline V gene sequence: CDR1 SGHTA, CDR2 FQGNSA. CDR3 bases: TGTGCCAGCAGCTTTACTAGCGGGCTCTCCTACGAGCAGTACTTC. It specifies CASSFTSGLSYEQYF.

The rearrangement links TRBV7-3 to TRBJ2-2; D is perhaps TRBD1 or TRBD2 (5 bases each). CDR1 and CDR2 (germline): SGHTA, FQGTGA. The V and J ends lost 2 bases and 0 bases respectively, with 10 bases between them. There are 16 residues in the CDR3. The CDR3 nucleotides read TGTGCCAGCAGCTTATTCGGGGCATCGAACACCGGGGAGCTGTTTTTT. Its translation is CASSLFGASNTGELFF.

This clonotype was seen only a few times. This chain links TRBV6-4 with TRBJ2-3; no clear D. CDR1 is MRHNA and CDR2 is SNTAGT in the germline V gene. The CDR3 spans 14 residues. V lost 5 bases and J lost 2, with 11 bases in between. CDR3 coding DNA: TGTGCCAGCAGTTTAGGACCCTACACAGATACGCAGTATTTT. It yields the protein CASSLGPYTDTQYF.

The genes are TRBV25-1 and TRBJ2-1; 16 positions match TRBD2. Germline V gene data show CDR1 as MGHDK and CDR2 as SYGVNS. The CDR3 spans 16 residues. V shed 4 bases, J shed 7 bases, and the junction held 4 bases outside the gene matches. The CDR3 spells CASSAPGLAGGNEQFF. CDR3 nucleotides: TGTGCCAGCAGTGCCCCGGGACTAGCGGGGGGGAATGAGCAGTTCTTC.

V and J are TRBV6-2 or TRBV6-3 and TRBJ2-5, with D maybe TRBD2 (6 bases). CDR3 length: 14 residues. The V gene's germline CDR1 is MNHEY and CDR2 SVGEGT. V lost 1 base and J lost 5, with 11 bases in between. The CDR3 reads CASSYLAGMETQYF. CDR3 coding DNA: TGTGCCAGCAGTTACTTGGCGGGAATGGAGACCCAGTACTTC.

This clonotype has more than one count but fewer than ten. The V and J genes are TRBV7-9 and TRBJ2-5, with a tentative D call TRBD2 (6 bases). Trimming left V 5 bases short and J 0 bases short, with 16 bases between. The CDR3 runs 16 residues. CDR1 is SEHNR, CDR2 FQNEAQ, per germline (reference sequence). The CDR3 protein is CASSPPRGWYQETQYF. The CDR3 DNA sequence: TGTGCCAGCAGCCCCCCGCGGGGTTGGTACCAAGAGACCCAGTACTTC. The variable domain in full, with the rest retrieved from reference TRBV7-9 and TRBJ2-5, is DTGVSQNPRHKITKRGQNVTFRCDPISEHNRLYWYRQTLGQGPEFLTYFQNEAQLEKSRLLSDRFSAERPKGSFSTLEIQRTEQGDSAMYLCASSPPRGWYQETQYFGPGTRLLVL.

The chain employs TRBV24-1 and TRBJ2-7, with D perhaps matching TRBD1 (6 bases). Trimming removed 3 bases at V and 1 base at J, with 15 bases between. The CDR3 contains 16 residues. Germline V CDR1 and CDR2: KGHDR, SFDVKD. CDR3 amino acids: CATSDRAGTYSYEQYF. DNA for the CDR3: TGTGCCACCAGTGATCGGGCCGGGACATATTCCTACGAGCAGTACTTC.

The sample holds a few counts of this clonotype. This sequence joins TRBV7-3 and TRBJ2-1, with D unclear. In germline, CDR1 is SGHTA, CDR2 FQGTGA. Trimming cost V 5 bases and J 3 bases, with 8 bases left between them. There are 13 residues in the CDR3. The CDR3 loop reads CASSLNFYNEQFF. In DNA, the CDR3 is TGTGCCAGCAGCCTAAACTTCTACAATGAGCAGTTCTTC.

Notes on this clonotype: As the CDR3 is not closed by the conserved phenylalanine or tryptophan, this likely results from a read error. The chain couples TRBV29-1 to TRBJ2-7; the D is unclear. The CDR3 is 13 residues long. Per the germline V gene, CDR1 is SQVTM and CDR2 is ANQGSEA. In nucleotides, the CDR3 is TGCAGCGCTGAGGATGGCAGCTCCCACGAGCAGTACCTC. The encoded protein is CSAEDGSSHEQYL.

The chain employs TRBV29-1 and TRBJ2-7; the D is unclear. The CDR3 contains 12 residues. Trimming shortened V by 5 bases and J by 3 bases, and 11 bases separated the two germline ends. Germline assignment: CDR1 SQVTM and CDR2 ANQGSEA. CDR3 loop: CSVPNRSYEQYF. CDR3 nucleotides: TGCAGCGTTCCGAACAGAAGCTACGAGCAGTACTTC.

The chain carries TRBV7-6 and TRBJ2-3, with 12 bases fitting TRBD2. The CDR3 sequence is 16 residues long. After removal of 5 bases from V and 5 bases from J, the junction contained 8 bases not matched to a gene. The germline V gene has CDR1 SGHVS and CDR2 FNYEAQ. CDR3 residues: CASSHSSGGARDTQYF. CDR3 coding DNA: TGTGCCAGCAGCCATTCTAGCGGGGGGGCCAGAGATACGCAGTATTTT.

The chain couples TRBV2 to TRBJ2-7; D is ambiguous. Trimming stripped 7 bases from V and 3 bases from J, with 13 bases between. Germline assignment: CDR1 SNHLY and CDR2 FYNNEI. The CDR3 is 13 amino acids. CDR3 in amino acids: CASTGTVNYEQYF. CDR3 DNA: TGTGCCAGCACTGGCACAGTCAACTACGAGCAGTACTTC.

The gene calls are TRBV6-5 and TRBJ1-6; no reliable D call. Trimming cost V 4 bases and J 10 bases, with 8 bases left between them. Germline CDR1 reads MNHEY; CDR2 reads SVGAGI. This CDR3 region has 12 residues. CDR3 DNA: TGTGCCAGCAGTTTCCACCTATCACCCCTCCACTTT. Its translation is CASSFHLSPLHF.

A few counts support this clonotype. The chain is built from TRBV9 and TRBJ2-5; D is unclear. The CDR3 consists of 12 residues. Germline V CDR1 and CDR2: SGDLS, YYNGEE. V was shortened by 0 bases and J by 5 bases, with 5 bases between the two germline ends. CDR3 nucleotide sequence: TGTGCCAGCAGCGTAGCTGTGGAGACCCAGTACTTC. It encodes CASSVAVETQYF.

In its sample, this clonotype was seen a few times. The gene calls are TRBV2 and TRBJ2-7, with 8 bases matching TRBD2. This CDR3 contains 16 residues. Germline-derived CDR1 and CDR2 are SNHLY and FYNNEI. Trimming at V came to 4 bases and at J to 2 bases, leaving 10 bases not matched to a gene. CDR3 amino acids: CASSADTSGTTYEQYF. The CDR3 nucleotides are TGTGCCAGCAGTGCCGACACTAGCGGAACAACCTACGAGCAGTACTTC. Supplemented by reference TRBV2 and TRBJ2-7, the full variable domain reads EPEVTQTPSHQVTQMGQEVILRCVPISNHLYFYWYRQILGQKVEFLVSFYNNEISEKSEIFDDQFSVERPDGSNFTLKIRSTKLEDSAMYFCASSADTSGTTYEQYFGPGTRLTVT.

V usage is TRBV15 and J usage is TRBJ2-4; 7 bases align to TRBD1. CDR1 LNHNV and CDR2 YYDKDF come from the germline V gene (reference sequence). This CDR3 has 14 amino acids. The V segment lost 3 bases and the J segment 7 bases; nucleotides outside the gene matches: 6. The CDR3 is CATSSRQGGNIQYF. The CDR3, as DNA: TGTGCCACCAGCAGCCGACAGGGTGGCAACATTCAGTACTTC.

The rearrangement uses TRBV3-2 and TRBJ1-5; the table's D call, TRBD1, has no DNA check behind it. TRBV3-2 is classified as a pseudogene. This CDR3 region has 14 residues. The chain's CDR3 is CASSPDRGDQPQHF. The CDR3 nucleotides are TGTGCCAGCAGCCCTGACAGGGGAGATCAGCCCCAGCATTTT.

This chain links TRBV24-1 with TRBJ2-5, with a weak D call TRBD1 (7 bases). V gave up 5 bases and J gave up 1 base, with 16 bases separating them. This CDR3 region has 16 residues. Germline CDR1 reads KGHDR; CDR2 reads SFDVKD. The CDR3 nucleotides are TGTGCCACCAGTGGCGCCGGAGGGGACAGCCAAGAGACCCAGTACTTC. Residues: CATSGAGGDSQETQYF.

The rearrangement uses TRBV9 and TRBJ2-1; TRBD2 aligns across 13 bases. The ends lost 0 bases at V and 10 bases at J; junction bases unmatched: 7. The CDR3 loop spans 16 amino acids. Germline CDR1 is SGDLS and CDR2 is YYNGEE. The CDR3 here is CASSVGGLAGRGEQFF. As DNA, the CDR3 is TGTGCCAGCAGCGTAGGGGGACTAGCGGGACGGGGGGAGCAGTTCTTC.

About this clonotype: The CDR3 does not end in the conserved phenylalanine or tryptophan, so this is likely a read error. This rearrangement joins TRBV25-1 to TRBJ1-6; possibly TRBD1 for D (5 bases). This CDR3 contains 13 residues. The germline gives CDR1 MGHDK, CDR2 SYGVNS. V lost 7 bases to trimming and J lost 7 bases, with 11 bases between them. The CDR3 sequence is CASTEGPNSPLHS. The CDR3 DNA reads TGTGCCAGCACCGAGGGGCCAAATTCACCCCTCCACTCT.

This clonotype has a single count. The chain has TRBV5-1 and TRBJ2-1; 14 bases match TRBD2. The CDR3 has 15 amino acids. Germline values: CDR1 SGHRS, CDR2 YFSETQ. The trim removed 4 bases at V and 7 bases at J, leaving 4 bases unmatched. The CDR3 loop is CASSTTSGGVNEQFF. CDR3 nucleotide sequence: TGCGCCAGCAGCACGACTAGCGGGGGGGTTAATGAGCAGTTCTTC.

The rearrangement links TRBV24-1 to TRBJ2-3; D is unclear. CDR1 is KGHDR and CDR2 is SFDVKD in the germline V gene. The CDR3 sequence is 13 residues long. Deletions cut 5 bases from V and 3 bases from J, with 8 bases between. The CDR3 spells CATSGSLTDTQYF. The CDR3 nucleotides read TGTGCCACCAGTGGGTCTCTTACAGATACGCAGTATTTT.

V usage is TRBV24-1 and J usage is TRBJ2-2; 8 positions match TRBD1. Germline V gene lookup returns CDR1 KGHDR and CDR2 SFDVKD. CDR3 length: 15 residues. V gave up 6 bases and J gave up 1 base; unmatched junction bases: 3. CDR3 amino acids: CATSLGQGNTGELFF. The DNA of the CDR3 is TGTGCCACCAGTCTAGGACAGGGGAACACCGGGGAGCTGTTTTTT.

The chain recombines TRBV3-1 with TRBJ2-2; D unresolved. Trimming shortened V by 2 bases and J by 5 bases, and 6 bases separated the two germline ends. Germline V gene data show CDR1 as LGHDT and CDR2 as YNNKEL (reference sequence). The CDR3 spans 13 residues. The CDR3 reads CASSQLITGELFF. The CDR3 DNA reads TGTGCCAGCAGCCAATTAATTACCGGGGAGCTGTTTTTT.

The chain joins TRBV12-3 or TRBV12-4 to TRBJ1-1; D may be TRBD1 (6 bases). Trimming pared 8 bases from V and 10 bases from J, leaving 20 bases between. This CDR3 contains 13 residues. CDR3: CASLGTPGRRAFF. The CDR3 region has the DNA TGTGCCAGCCTCGGGACACCGGGGCGGAGAGCTTTCTTT.

This chain connects TRBV20-1 to TRBJ2-7, with D unclear. Germline V gene data show CDR1 as DFQATT and CDR2 as SNEGSKA (reference sequence). The ends were cut back, 0 bases at V and 4 bases at J, with 10 bases in the middle. This CDR3 comprises 13 residues. CDR3 DNA: TGCAGTGCTAGAGATACCCAGAGTTACGAGCAGTACTTC. Its protein is CSARDTQSYEQYF.

Of note for this clonotype: Relative to the germline gene, one junction end is altered; a read error may explain this. The chain uses TRBV7-8 and TRBJ2-5; 14 nucleotides agree with TRBD2. The CDR3 extends over 15 amino acids. The germline CDR1 and CDR2 sequences are SGHVS and FQNEAQ. CDR3 in DNA: TGTGCCAGCAGCCAGGCGACTAGCGGGGGGGAGACCCGGTACTTC. Translation gives CASSQATSGGETRYF.